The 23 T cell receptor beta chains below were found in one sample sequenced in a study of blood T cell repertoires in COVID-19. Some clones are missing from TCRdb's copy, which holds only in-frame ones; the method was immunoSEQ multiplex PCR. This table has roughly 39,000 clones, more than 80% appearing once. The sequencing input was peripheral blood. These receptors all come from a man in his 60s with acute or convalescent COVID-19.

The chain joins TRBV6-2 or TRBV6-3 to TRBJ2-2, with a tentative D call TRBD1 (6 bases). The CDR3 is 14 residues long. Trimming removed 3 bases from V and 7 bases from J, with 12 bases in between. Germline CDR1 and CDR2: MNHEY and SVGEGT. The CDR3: CASSYFRGIGELFF. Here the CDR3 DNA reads TGTGCCAGCAGTTATTTCAGGGGTATCGGGGAGCTGTTTTTT.

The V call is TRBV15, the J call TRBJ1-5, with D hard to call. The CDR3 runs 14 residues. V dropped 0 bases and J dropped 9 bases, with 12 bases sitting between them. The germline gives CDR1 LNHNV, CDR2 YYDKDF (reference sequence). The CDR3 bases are TGTGCCACCAGCAGAGAGAGTGGTCCATGGCCCCAGCATTTT. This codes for CATSRESGPWPQHF.

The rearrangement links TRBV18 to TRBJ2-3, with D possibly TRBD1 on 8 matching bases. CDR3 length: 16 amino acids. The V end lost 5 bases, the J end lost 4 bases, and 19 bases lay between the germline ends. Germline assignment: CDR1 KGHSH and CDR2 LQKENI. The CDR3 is CASSSRQGRVSDTQYF. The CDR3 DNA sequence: TGTGCCAGCTCATCACGACAGGGGAGGGTTTCAGATACGCAGTATTTT. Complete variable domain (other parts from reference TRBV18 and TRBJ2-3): NAGVMQNPRHLVRRRGQEARLRCSPMKGHSHVYWYRQLPEEGLKFMVYLQKENIIDESGMPKERFSAEFPKEGPSILRIQQVVRGDSAAYFCASSSRQGRVSDTQYFGPGTRLTVL.

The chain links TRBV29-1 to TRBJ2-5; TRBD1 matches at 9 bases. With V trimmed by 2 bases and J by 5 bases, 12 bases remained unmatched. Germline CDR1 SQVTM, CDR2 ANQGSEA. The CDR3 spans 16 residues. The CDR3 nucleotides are TGCAGCGTTGAATCCTTCGGGACAGGGTTTTCGGAGACCCAGTACTTC. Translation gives CSVESFGTGFSETQYF.

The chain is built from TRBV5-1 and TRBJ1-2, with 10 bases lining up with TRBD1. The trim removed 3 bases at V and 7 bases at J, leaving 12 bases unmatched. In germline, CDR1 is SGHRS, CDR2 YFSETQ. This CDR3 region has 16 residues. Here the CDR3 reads CASSSATTGGVSGYTF. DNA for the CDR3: TGCGCCAGCAGCTCAGCCACGACAGGGGGCGTCTCTGGCTACACCTTC.

The CDR3: CASSFGGSGYTF. CDR3 nucleotide sequence: TGTGCCAGCAGCTTCGGGGGAAGCGGCTACACCTTC. V usage is TRBV7-2 and J usage is TRBJ1-2; D perhaps matches TRBD1 (5 bases). The CDR3 spans 12 residues. Germline-derived CDR1 and CDR2 are SGHTA and FQGNSA. V lost 3 bases to trimming and J lost 8 bases, with 10 bases between them.

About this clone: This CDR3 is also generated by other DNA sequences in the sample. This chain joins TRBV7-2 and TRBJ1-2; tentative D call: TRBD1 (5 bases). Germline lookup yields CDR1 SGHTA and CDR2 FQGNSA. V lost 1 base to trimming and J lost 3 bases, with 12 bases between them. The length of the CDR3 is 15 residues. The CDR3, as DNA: TGTGCCAGCAGCTTAGGCGGGGGTGGAGACTATGGCTACACCTTC. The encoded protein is CASSLGGGGDYGYTF.

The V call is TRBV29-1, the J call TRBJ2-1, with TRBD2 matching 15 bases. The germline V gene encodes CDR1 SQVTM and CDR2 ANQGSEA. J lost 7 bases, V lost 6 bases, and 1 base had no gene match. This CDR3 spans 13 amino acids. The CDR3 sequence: CSVGTSGRNEQFF. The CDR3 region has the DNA TGCAGCGTCGGGACTAGCGGGAGGAATGAGCAGTTCTTC.

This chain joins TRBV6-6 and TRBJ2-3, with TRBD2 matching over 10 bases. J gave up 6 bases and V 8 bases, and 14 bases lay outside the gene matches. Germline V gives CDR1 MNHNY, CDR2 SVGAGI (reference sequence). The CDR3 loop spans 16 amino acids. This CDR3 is CASGHVLAGPSDTQYF. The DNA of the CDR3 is TGTGCCAGCGGGCACGTACTAGCGGGGCCTTCGGATACGCAGTATTTT.

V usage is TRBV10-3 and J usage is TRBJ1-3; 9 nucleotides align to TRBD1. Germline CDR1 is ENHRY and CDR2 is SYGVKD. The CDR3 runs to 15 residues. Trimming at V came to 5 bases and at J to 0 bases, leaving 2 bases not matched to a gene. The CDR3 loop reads CAISRQGDSGNTIYF. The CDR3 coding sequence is TGTGCCATCAGTAGACAGGGGGACTCTGGAAACACCATATATTTT.

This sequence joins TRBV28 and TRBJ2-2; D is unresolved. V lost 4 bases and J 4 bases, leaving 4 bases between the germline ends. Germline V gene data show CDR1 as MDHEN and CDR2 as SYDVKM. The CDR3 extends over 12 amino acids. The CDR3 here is CASSSFTGELFF. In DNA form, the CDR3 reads TGTGCCAGCAGTTCATTCACCGGGGAGCTGTTTTTT.

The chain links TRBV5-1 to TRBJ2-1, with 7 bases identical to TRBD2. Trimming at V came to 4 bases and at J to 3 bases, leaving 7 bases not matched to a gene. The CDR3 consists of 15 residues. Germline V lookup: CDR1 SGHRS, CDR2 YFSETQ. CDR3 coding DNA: TGCGCCAGCAGCGAGGGAGGGGCGGTCTACAATGAGCAGTTCTTC. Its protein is CASSEGGAVYNEQFF.

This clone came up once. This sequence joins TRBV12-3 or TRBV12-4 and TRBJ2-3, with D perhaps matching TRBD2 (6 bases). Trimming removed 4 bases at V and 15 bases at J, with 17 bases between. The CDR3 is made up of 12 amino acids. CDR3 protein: CASSSGVTRQYF. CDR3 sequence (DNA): TGTGCCAGCAGTTCGGGAGTGACCCGGCAATATTTT.

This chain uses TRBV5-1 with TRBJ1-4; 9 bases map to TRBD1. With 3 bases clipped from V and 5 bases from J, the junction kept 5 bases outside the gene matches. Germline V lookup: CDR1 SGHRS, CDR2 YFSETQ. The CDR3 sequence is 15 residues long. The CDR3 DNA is TGCGCCAGCAGCTATTCGGGACAGGGCAATGAAAAACTGTTTTTT. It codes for CASSYSGQGNEKLFF.

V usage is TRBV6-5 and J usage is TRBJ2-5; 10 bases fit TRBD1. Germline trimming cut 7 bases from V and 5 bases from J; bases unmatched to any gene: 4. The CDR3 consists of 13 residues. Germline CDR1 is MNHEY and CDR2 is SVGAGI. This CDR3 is CASKDRGRETQYF. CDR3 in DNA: TGTGCCAGCAAGGACAGGGGGAGGGAGACCCAGTACTTC.

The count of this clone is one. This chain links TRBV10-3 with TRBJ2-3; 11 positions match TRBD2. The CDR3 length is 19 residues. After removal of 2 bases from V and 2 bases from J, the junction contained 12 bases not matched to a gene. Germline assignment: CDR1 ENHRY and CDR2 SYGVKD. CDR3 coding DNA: TGTGCCATCAGTGAGAAACTAGCGGGAGTGATATCCGACACAGATACGCAGTATTTT. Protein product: CAISEKLAGVISDTDTQYF.

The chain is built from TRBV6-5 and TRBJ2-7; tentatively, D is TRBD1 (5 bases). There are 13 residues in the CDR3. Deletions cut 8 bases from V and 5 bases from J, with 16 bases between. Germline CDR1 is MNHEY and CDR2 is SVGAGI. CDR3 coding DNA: TGTGCCAGCCTTAGACAGACAAAGGACGAGCAGTACTTC. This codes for CASLRQTKDEQYF.

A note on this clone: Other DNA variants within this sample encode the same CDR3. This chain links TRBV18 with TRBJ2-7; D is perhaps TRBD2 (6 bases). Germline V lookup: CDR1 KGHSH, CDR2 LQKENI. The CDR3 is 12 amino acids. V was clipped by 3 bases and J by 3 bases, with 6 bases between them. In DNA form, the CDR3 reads TGTGCCAGCTCACCCGGGGGCTACGAGCAGTACTTC. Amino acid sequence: CASSPGGYEQYF.

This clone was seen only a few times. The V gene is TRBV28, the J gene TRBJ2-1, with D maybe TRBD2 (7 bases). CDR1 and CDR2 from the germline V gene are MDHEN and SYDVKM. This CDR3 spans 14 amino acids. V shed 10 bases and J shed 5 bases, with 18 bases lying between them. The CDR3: CATRRAGANNEQFF. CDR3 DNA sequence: TGTGCCACACGCCGGGCGGGGGCAAACAATGAGCAGTTCTTC.

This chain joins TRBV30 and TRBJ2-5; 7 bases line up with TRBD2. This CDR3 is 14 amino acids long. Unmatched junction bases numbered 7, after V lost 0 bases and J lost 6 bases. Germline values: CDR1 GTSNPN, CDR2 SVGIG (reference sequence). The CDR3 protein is CAWSVNGGLKTQYF. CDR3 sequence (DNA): TGTGCCTGGAGTGTAAACGGGGGGTTGAAGACCCAGTACTTC.

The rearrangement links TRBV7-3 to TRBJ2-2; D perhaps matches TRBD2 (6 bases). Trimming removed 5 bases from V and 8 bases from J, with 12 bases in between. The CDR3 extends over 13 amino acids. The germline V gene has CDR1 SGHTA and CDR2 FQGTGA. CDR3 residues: CASSRDLQGELFF. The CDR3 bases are TGTGCCAGCAGCCGGGACTTGCAAGGGGAGCTGTTTTTT. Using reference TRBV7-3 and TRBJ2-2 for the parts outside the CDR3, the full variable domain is GAGVSQTPSNKVTEKGKYVELRCDPISGHTALYWYRQSLGQGPEFLIYFQGTGAADDSGLPNDRFFAVRPEGSVSTLKIQRTERGDSAVYLCASSRDLQGELFFGEGSRLTVL.

CDR3 coding DNA: TGTGCCAGCAGCCCCGGACAGTTGGGTAGCCCCCAGCATTTT. Protein: CASSPGQLGSPQHF. This rearrangement joins TRBV6-2 or TRBV6-3 to TRBJ1-5; D is possibly TRBD1 (6 bases). Germline V gene lookup returns CDR1 MNHEY and CDR2 SVGEGT. This CDR3 spans 14 amino acids. V was pared by 6 bases and J by 10 bases, with 19 bases between.

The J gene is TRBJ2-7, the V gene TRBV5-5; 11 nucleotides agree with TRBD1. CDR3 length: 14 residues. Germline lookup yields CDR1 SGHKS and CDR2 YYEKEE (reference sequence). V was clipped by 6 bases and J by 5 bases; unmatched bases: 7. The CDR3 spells CASIAGTGGNEQYF. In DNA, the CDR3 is TGTGCCAGCATCGCCGGGACAGGGGGGAACGAGCAGTACTTC. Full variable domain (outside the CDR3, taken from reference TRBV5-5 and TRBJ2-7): DAGVTQSPTHLIKTRGQQVTLRCSPISGHKSVSWYQQVLGQGPQFIFQYYEKEERGRGNFPDRFSARQFPNYSSELNVNALLLGDSALYLCASIAGTGGNEQYFGPGTRLTVT.